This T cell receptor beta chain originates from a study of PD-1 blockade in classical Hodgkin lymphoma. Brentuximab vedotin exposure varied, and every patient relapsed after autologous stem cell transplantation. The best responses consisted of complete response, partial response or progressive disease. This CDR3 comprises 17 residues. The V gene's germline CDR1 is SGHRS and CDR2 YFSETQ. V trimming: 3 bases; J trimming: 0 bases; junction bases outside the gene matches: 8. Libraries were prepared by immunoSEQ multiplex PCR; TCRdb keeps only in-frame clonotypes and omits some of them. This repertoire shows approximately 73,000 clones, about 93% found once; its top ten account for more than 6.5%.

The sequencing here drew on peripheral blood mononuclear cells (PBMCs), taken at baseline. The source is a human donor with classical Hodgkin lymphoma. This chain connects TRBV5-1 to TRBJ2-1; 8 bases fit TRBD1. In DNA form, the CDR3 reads TGCGCCAGCAGCTACCCAGGGGGCGGAAGCTCCTACAATGAGCAGTTCTTC. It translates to CASSYPGGGSSYNEQFF.